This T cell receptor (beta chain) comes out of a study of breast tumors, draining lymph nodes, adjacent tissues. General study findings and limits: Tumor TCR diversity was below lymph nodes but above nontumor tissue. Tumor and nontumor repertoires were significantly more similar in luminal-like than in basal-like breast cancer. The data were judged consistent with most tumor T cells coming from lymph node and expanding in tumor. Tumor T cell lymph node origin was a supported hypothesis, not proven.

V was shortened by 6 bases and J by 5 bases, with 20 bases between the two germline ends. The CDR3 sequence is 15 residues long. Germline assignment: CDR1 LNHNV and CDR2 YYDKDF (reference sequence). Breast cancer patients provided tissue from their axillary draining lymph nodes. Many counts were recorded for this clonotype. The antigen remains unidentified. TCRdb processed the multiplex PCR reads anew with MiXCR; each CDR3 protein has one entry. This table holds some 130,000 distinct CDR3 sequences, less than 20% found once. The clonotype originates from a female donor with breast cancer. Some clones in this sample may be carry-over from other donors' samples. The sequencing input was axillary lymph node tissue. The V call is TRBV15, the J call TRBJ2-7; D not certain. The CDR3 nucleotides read TGTGCCACCAGGCCGTTAGGGAACCAAGCCGACGAGCAGTACTTC. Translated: CATRPLGNQADEQYF.